Listed below are T cell receptor beta chains from one sample, sequenced in a study of vaccination and CD4 T cells after COVID-19. A single record per CDR3 protein comes from TCRdb applying MiXCR to the PCR reads. There are some 16,000 distinct CDR3 sequences in the sample; approximately 52% occur only once, and more than 3% lies in the top ten. Their cognate antigens are unknown. The sequencing used CD4+ T cells from blood, cultured in vitro, collected before SARS-CoV-2 vaccination. The receptor source for this set is a human donor who had recovered from COVID-19. CDR3s include the opening cysteine and the closing phenylalanine or tryptophan. A D gene is named only where the DNA matches it firmly. Some rows have no size entry. The others give once, few or many, or a class for an expanded clone.

size	D	V	J	CDR3	DNA
-	-	TRBV7-2	TRBJ2-3	CASSLVGAPDTQYF	TGTGCCAGCAGCTTGGTGGGTGCCCCAGATACGCAGTATTTT
-	TRBD1	TRBV5-1	TRBJ2-7	CASSLGQGFTYEQYF	TGCGCCAGCAGCTTGGGACAGGGGTTCACCTACGAGCAGTACTTC
-	-	TRBV20-1	TRBJ1-2	CSARDLGHGDYGYTF	TGCAGTGCTAGAGATTTGGGTCACGGTGACTATGGCTACACCTTC
few	TRBD1	TRBV7-3	TRBJ2-1	CASSLLDRGVGEQFF	TGTGCCAGCAGCCTACTGGACAGGGGGGTGGGTGAGCAGTTCTTC
once	TRBD1	TRBV2	TRBJ1-5	CASTGGHLNQPQHF	TGTGCCAGCACAGGGGGACACCTCAATCAGCCCCAGCATTTT
-	-	TRBV6-5	TRBJ2-7	CASSSPSTGVSYEQYF	TGTGCCAGCAGTTCGCCCTCGACAGGCGTCTCCTACGAGCAGTACTTC
-	-	TRBV20-1	TRBJ2-2	CSARPLGWEDTGELFF	TGCAGTGCTAGACCCCTCGGGTGGGAGGACACCGGGGAGCTGTTTTTT
-	TRBD1	TRBV14	TRBJ1-6	CASSPSTGFSPLHF	TGTGCCAGCAGCCCGTCGACAGGGTTTTCACCCCTCCACTTT
-	TRBD1	TRBV12-3/TRBV12-4	TRBJ1-5	CASSRTGGNQPQHF	TGTGCCAGCAGCCGGACAGGGGGCAATCAGCCCCAGCATTTT
few	-	TRBV10-1	TRBJ1-1	CASMTGTEAFF	TGCGCCAGCATGACAGGCACTGAAGCTTTCTTT
few	-	TRBV7-2	TRBJ2-5	CASSAKGPETQYF	TGTGCCAGCAGCGCGAAAGGTCCGGAGACCCAGTACTTC
-	-	TRBV29-1	TRBJ2-7	CSVGLGLGEQYF	TGCAGCGTTGGGCTGGGCCTAGGAGAGCAGTACTTC
few	-	TRBV28	TRBJ1-2	CAIPTGAGKSGYTF	TGTGCCATCCCCACTGGGGCAGGGAAGAGTGGCTACACCTTC
-	TRBD1	TRBV6-1	TRBJ1-2	CASTGTGMPGYTF	TGTGCCAGCACCGGGACAGGGATGCCCGGCTACACCTTC
once	TRBD1	TRBV6-2/TRBV6-3	TRBJ2-2	CASSPTGGDTGELFF	TGTGCCAGCAGTCCCACAGGGGGCGACACCGGGGAGCTGTTTTTT
few	-	TRBV2	TRBJ1-6	CASSLRDNSPLHF	TGTGCCAGCAGTCTCAGGGATAATTCACCCCTCCACTTT
-	-	TRBV3-1	TRBJ2-7	CASSHPGTGMYEQYF	TGTGCCAGCAGCCATCCAGGCACGGGTATGTACGAGCAGTACTTC
-	TRBD1	TRBV19	TRBJ1-1	CASRNLRDRALNTEAFF	TGTGCCAGCAGAAATTTACGGGACAGGGCTTTGAACACTGAAGCTTTCTTT
-	-	TRBV6-5	TRBJ2-7	CASSYGVAQRSYEQYF	TGTGCCAGCAGTTATGGGGTGGCACAGAGGTCCTACGAGCAGTACTTC
-	TRBD2	TRBV19	TRBJ2-1	CASTTAAGTAPNEQFF	TGTGCCAGTACCACCGCAGCGGGGACTGCACCTAATGAGCAGTTCTTC
few	-	TRBV20-1	TRBJ2-5	CSAAPPRGKQETQYF	TGCAGTGCTGCCCCTCCCCGGGGGAAACAAGAGACCCAGTACTTC
-	-	TRBV7-2	TRBJ2-3	CASSLGGTPDTQYF	TGTGCCAGCAGCTTAGGGGGGACCCCAGATACGCAGTATTTT
-	-	TRBV20-1	TRBJ1-2	CSARRDGYTF	TGCAGTGCTAGGAGGGATGGCTACACCTTC
few	-	TRBV7-2	TRBJ1-5	CASSARGGPQHF	TGTGCCAGCAGCGCCAGGGGTGGGCCCCAGCATTTT
-	TRBD2	TRBV20-1	TRBJ2-2	CSALSGTSGSGTGELFF	TGCAGTGCTCTTTCCGGGACTAGCGGGAGCGGCACCGGGGAGCTGTTTTTT
-	TRBD1	TRBV7-8	TRBJ2-1	CASSLRGTGGWNEQFF	TGTGCCAGCAGCTTACGGGGGACAGGGGGCTGGAATGAGCAGTTCTTC
-	-	TRBV12-3/TRBV12-4	TRBJ2-2	CASRRQETGELFF	TGTGCCAGCAGACGGCAGGAGACCGGGGAGCTGTTTTTT
-	-	TRBV2	TRBJ1-1	CASTPLRQEAFF	TGTGCCAGCACCCCACTTAGACAGGAAGCTTTCTTT
-	TRBD1	TRBV5-1	TRBJ2-7	CASRTGTGASEQYF	TGCGCCAGCAGAACCGGGACAGGGGCCTCCGAGCAGTACTTC
-	-	TRBV6-5	TRBJ1-6	CASSSRRLGNSPLHF	TGTGCCAGCAGTTCAAGACGGTTGGGCAATTCACCCCTCCACTTT
few	TRBD1	TRBV20-1	TRBJ2-2	CSASYDRGDTGELFF	TGCAGTGCTAGTTACGACAGGGGGGACACCGGGGAGCTGTTTTTT
-	-	TRBV20-1	TRBJ1-2	CSASAGVNYGYTF	TGCAGTGCTAGCGCAGGGGTGAACTATGGCTACACCTTC
-	-	TRBV7-9	TRBJ2-7	CASSLVIHEQYF	TGTGCCAGCAGCTTAGTTATCCACGAGCAGTACTTC
-	-	TRBV9	TRBJ1-6	CASSAVPNSPLHF	TGTGCCAGCAGCGCAGTTCCAAATTCACCCCTCCACTTT
few	-	TRBV6-1	TRBJ1-6	CASSKTGISYNSPLHF	TGTGCCAGCAGTAAAACAGGGATCTCCTATAATTCACCCCTCCACTTT
-	-	TRBV11-3	TRBJ2-2	CASSPDRRTNTGELFF	TGTGCCAGCAGCCCGGATAGGCGGACGAACACCGGGGAGCTGTTTTTT
-	TRBD1	TRBV20-1	TRBJ1-5	CSARTTGALEAQHF	TGCAGTGCTAGAACGACAGGGGCCCTCGAAGCCCAGCATTTT
-	TRBD2	TRBV20-1	TRBJ2-1	CSARDRLSGNTPLTNEQFF	TGCAGTGCTAGAGATCGCCTTAGCGGGAATACCCCCCTAACAAATGAGCAGTTCTTC
-	TRBD2	TRBV20-1	TRBJ2-7	CSAAHLTSGSLEQYF	TGCAGTGCCGCTCACTTGACTAGCGGGAGTCTCGAGCAGTACTTC
-	TRBD1	TRBV11-2	TRBJ1-1	CASSEQGGNTEAFF	TGTGCCAGCAGCGAACAGGGGGGTAACACTGAAGCTTTCTTT
-	-	TRBV28	TRBJ1-5	CASSLPPGTAMGNQPQHF	TGTGCCAGCAGTTTACCCCCTGGGACGGCGATGGGCAATCAGCCCCAGCATTTT
-	-	TRBV6-1	TRBJ2-1	CASREILVGQFF	TGTGCCAGCAGGGAAATACTAGTTGGGCAGTTCTTC
-	TRBD1	TRBV7-8	TRBJ1-5	CASSSGTGGLSSNQPQHF	TGTGCCAGCAGCTCCGGGACAGGGGGCCTATCTAGCAATCAGCCCCAGCATTTT
-	TRBD1	TRBV2	TRBJ2-1	CAGSAGTGVREQFF	TGTGCCGGGAGTGCCGGGACAGGGGTGCGTGAGCAGTTCTTC
once	-	TRBV7-9	TRBJ1-2	CASSPEERIAYGYTF	TGTGCCAGCAGCCCCGAAGAGAGAATCGCGTATGGCTACACCTTC
few	TRBD2	TRBV20-1	TRBJ2-5	CSARLFAASGLQETQYF	TGCAGTGCTAGACTTTTTGCGGCTAGCGGATTACAAGAGACCCAGTACTTC
-	-	TRBV15	TRBJ2-7	CATSRDGPGSYEQYF	TGTGCCACCAGCAGAGATGGACCAGGGTCCTACGAGCAGTACTTC
few	TRBD1	TRBV7-9	TRBJ2-2	CASSFPYRGRTGELFF	TGTGCCAGCAGCTTTCCATACAGGGGCCGCACCGGGGAGCTGTTTTTT